The 7 T cell receptor beta chains listed next were all sequenced from one sample in a study of T cells after yellow fever vaccination (dated by TCRdb to between 2018 and 2020). The library came from 5' RACE. The listed sequencing device is Illumina HiSeq 2500. TCRdb handled the public reads itself, with Q25 trimming in fastp and clone calling in MiXCR, and kept productive beta chains. Entries are consolidated by CDR3 protein sequence, retaining the most common genes and DNA. The sample contains 250,000 to 350,000 distinct CDR3 sequences, around 7.3% of them found a single time. About 18% of the sample lies in the top ten. Per the publication, the treatment or condition label means: live attenuated yellow fever vaccine strain. Here the sequenced sample was PBMCs, taken more than 35 days after the first yellow fever vaccination. Receptors were obtained from a man aged 18 to 29 who received the YFV17D yellow fever vaccine.

This sequence joins TRBV20-1 and TRBJ2-2, with D hard to call. Germline lookup yields CDR1 DFQATT and CDR2 SNEGSKA (reference sequence). This CDR3 comprises 13 residues. Trimming removed 3 bases at V and 3 bases at J, with 8 bases between. The CDR3 sequence is CSARKADTGELFF. In DNA form, the CDR3 reads TGCAGTGCTAGGAAAGCAGACACCGGGGAGCTGTTTTTT.

At least ten counts were recorded for this clonotype. The V gene is TRBV5-6, the J gene TRBJ2-1; possible D gene TRBD2, 6 bases. Germline loops: CDR1 SGHDT, CDR2 YYEEEE. Trimming pared 0 bases from V and 8 bases from J, leaving 18 bases between. CDR3 length: 16 amino acids. CDR3 nucleotide sequence: TGTGCCAGCAGCTTGGGGCAAACGGGGGTTTTTGATGAGCAGTTCTTC. It is translated as CASSLGQTGVFDEQFF. The variable domain in full, completed from reference TRBV5-6 and TRBJ2-1, reads DAGVTQSPTHLIKTRGQQVTLRCSPKSGHDTVSWYQQALGQGPQFIFQYYEEEERQRGNFPDRFSGHQFPNYSSELNVNALLLGDSALYLCASSLGQTGVFDEQFFGPGTRLTVL.

This clonotype appeared a few times. The gene calls are TRBV5-1 and TRBJ2-2; 8 bases are shared with TRBD2. The CDR3 has 16 amino acids. Unmatched junction bases numbered 15, after V lost 3 bases and J lost 11 bases. The germline gives CDR1 SGHRS, CDR2 YFSETQ. The CDR3 region has the DNA TGCGCCAGCAGCTCGGGAGGGGCCATAACACCGGGAGAGCTGTTTTTT. Amino acids: CASSSGGAITPGELFF.

The V and J genes are TRBV20-1 and TRBJ2-3; 7 nucleotides align to TRBD1. This CDR3 region has 17 residues. Germline CDR1 is DFQATT and CDR2 is SNEGSKA (reference sequence). With 5 bases clipped from V and 0 bases from J, the junction kept 14 bases outside the gene matches. In DNA, the CDR3 is TGCAGTGCTCCGCCCGGGACAGAGGTCTCTAGCACAGATACGCAGTATTTT. This encodes CSAPPGTEVSSTDTQYF.

The chain uses TRBV12-3 or TRBV12-4 and TRBJ2-1; D might be TRBD1 (6 bases). CDR3 length: 14 amino acids. The V end was cut by 10 bases, the J end by 2 bases, with 15 bases between. CDR3 coding DNA: TGTGCCATCCGAACAGGGCGTACCTACAATGAGCAGTTCTTC. As protein: CAIRTGRTYNEQFF.

This clonotype was picked up many times. The rearrangement links TRBV5-1 to TRBJ1-1; D is possibly TRBD1 (5 bases). The length of the CDR3 is 15 residues. The V and J ends lost 0 bases and 1 base respectively, with 10 bases between them. The germline V gene has CDR1 SGHRS and CDR2 YFSETQ. The CDR3 spells CASSLDGQPNTEAFF. Here the CDR3 DNA reads TGCGCCAGCAGCTTGGACGGACAACCGAACACTGAAGCTTTCTTT.

In its sample, this clonotype was seen a few times. The chain recombines TRBV7-8 with TRBJ1-4; D is undetermined. This CDR3 is built from 12 residues. Germline V gene lookup returns CDR1 SGHVS and CDR2 FQNEAQ. The V end lost 1 base, the J end lost 4 bases, and 1 base lay between the germline ends. DNA for the CDR3: TGTGCCAGCAGCTTAGATAATGAAAAACTGTTTTTT. The encoded protein is CASSLDNEKLFF.